This T cell receptor beta chain is drawn from a study of shared clonotypes between healthy human individuals. About this clone: At one boundary the junction diverges from the germline segment, which might be a read error. Other DNA variants within this sample encode the same CDR3.

TCRdb's copy holds only in-frame clones and misses some; the assay was immunoSEQ multiplex PCR. Of 2 million to 3 million clones listed, approximately 90% were seen once; the top ten hold over 0.12%. The germline CDR1 and CDR2 sequences are MNHEY and SVGAGI. The CDR3 is made up of 14 amino acids. Sequenced sample: naive CD4+ T cells sorted from blood. Subset meaning: CD45RA+ positively selected. This sequence joins TRBV6-5 and TRBJ2-6, with a tentative D call TRBD1 (5 bases). The receptor's source is a man between 18 and 35 years old in good health. The CDR3 loop reads CASSSSSGANVLTF. The DNA of the CDR3 is TGTGCCAGCAGTTCCAGCTCTGGGGCCAACGTCCTGACCTTC.